This T cell receptor (beta chain) was profiled in a study of regulatory T cells in long-lasting Graves disease. Comments on this clonotype: As yet, its antigen is unknown.

Findings of the study overall: Persistent disease exhibited a predilection for TRBV28, TRBJ1-2 and TRBJ2-5.

Through Arm-PCR of CDR3 regions and iRepertoire HTBI primers, TCR beta libraries were built. TCRdb reprocessed the multiplex PCR reads with MiXCR, giving one entry per CDR3 protein. Of over 500,000 distinct CDR3 sequences in the sample, roughly 16% were seen once. The CDR3 loop spans 15 amino acids. In germline, CDR1 is KGHSH, CDR2 LQKENI. With 6 bases clipped from V and 7 bases from J, the junction kept 9 bases outside the gene matches. Described time point: newly diagnosed GD, antithyroid drugs for less than 3 months. The TCR library was made from RNA that had been extracted from PBMCs in TRIzol. The sample was also linked to a second study, of T cells in Graves' hyperthyroidism and ophthalmopathy. That report notes: Stable hyperthyroidism: no ophthalmopathy progression over 18 months of follow-up.

The V gene is TRBV18, the J gene TRBJ1-6, with 7 bases matching TRBD1. This specimen was peripheral blood mononuclear cells (PBMCs), taken at new diagnosis, from a patient treated with antithyroid drugs. This TCR derives from a man aged 18 to 35 with Graves disease. The CDR3 coding sequence is TGTGCCAGCTCCCGATCTCGGGACAGCAATTCACCCCTCCACTTT. It is translated as CASSRSRDSNSPLHF.